This TCR beta chain was documented in a study of post-analysis software for immune sequencing data. This clonotype was picked up a small number of times. Its specificity is not known. The V gene's germline CDR1 is SGHTA and CDR2 FQGTGA. This CDR3 is built from 16 residues. V lost 1 base and J 2 bases, leaving 15 bases between the germline ends. Carried by the TCR beta cDNA libraries were unique molecular identifiers. TCRdb analysed the PCR reads with MiXCR anew, one entry per CDR3 protein. The sample has roughly 670,000 distinct CDR3 sequences, 55% to 60% seen once. General study points: TRBV5-6, TRBV5-1 and TRBV20-1 belonged to a set of about five TRBV segments that were more frequent in patients than controls.

This rearrangement joins TRBV7-3 to TRBJ2-7, with D perhaps given as TRBD1 or TRBD2 (5 bases each). The sequenced sample was blood. This TCR was recovered from a girl aged 2-9 years with multiple sclerosis. In nucleotides, the CDR3 is TGTGCCAGCAGCTTAAGAGTGGTAGGGGACCCCTACGAGCAGTACTTC. Translating it yields CASSLRVVGDPYEQYF.